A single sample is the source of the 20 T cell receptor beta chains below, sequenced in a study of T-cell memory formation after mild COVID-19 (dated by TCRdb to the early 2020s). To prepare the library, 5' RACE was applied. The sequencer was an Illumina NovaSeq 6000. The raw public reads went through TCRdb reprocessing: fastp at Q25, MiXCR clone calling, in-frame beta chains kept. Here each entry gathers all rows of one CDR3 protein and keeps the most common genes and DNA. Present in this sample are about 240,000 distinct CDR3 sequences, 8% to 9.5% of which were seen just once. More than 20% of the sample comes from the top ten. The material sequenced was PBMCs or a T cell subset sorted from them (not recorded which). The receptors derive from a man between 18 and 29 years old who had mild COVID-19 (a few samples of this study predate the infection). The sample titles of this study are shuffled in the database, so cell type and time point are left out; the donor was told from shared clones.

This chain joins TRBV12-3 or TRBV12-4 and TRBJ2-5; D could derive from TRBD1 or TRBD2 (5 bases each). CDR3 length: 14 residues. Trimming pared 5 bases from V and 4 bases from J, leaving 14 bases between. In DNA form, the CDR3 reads TGTGCCAGCAGTCGCGGGCAGGGTGGAGAGACCCAGTACTTC. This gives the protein CASSRGQGGETQYF.

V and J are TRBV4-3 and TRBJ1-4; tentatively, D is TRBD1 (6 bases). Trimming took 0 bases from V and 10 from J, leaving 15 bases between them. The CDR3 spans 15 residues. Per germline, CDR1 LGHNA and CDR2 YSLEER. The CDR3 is CASSQDGQTHGKLFF. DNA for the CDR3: TGCGCCAGCAGCCAAGATGGACAGACCCACGGAAAACTGTTTTTT.

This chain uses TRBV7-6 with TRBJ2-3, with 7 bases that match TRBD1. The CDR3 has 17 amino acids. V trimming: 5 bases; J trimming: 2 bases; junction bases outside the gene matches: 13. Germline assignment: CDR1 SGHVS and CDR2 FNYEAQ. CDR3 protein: CASSTKLAGGNTDTQYF. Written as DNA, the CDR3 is TGTGCCAGCAGCACCAAGTTAGCAGGGGGAAACACAGATACGCAGTATTTT.

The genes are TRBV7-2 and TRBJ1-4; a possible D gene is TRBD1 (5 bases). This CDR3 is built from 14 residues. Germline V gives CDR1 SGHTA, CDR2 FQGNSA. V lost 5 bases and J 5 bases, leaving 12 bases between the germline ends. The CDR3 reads CASSPTRGNEKLFF. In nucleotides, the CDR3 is TGTGCCAGCAGCCCAACGCGGGGGAATGAAAAACTGTTTTTT.

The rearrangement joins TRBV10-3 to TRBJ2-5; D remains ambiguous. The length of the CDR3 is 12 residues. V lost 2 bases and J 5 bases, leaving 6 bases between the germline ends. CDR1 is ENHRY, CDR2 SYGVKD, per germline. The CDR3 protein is CAISEVEETQYF. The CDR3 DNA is TGTGCCATCAGTGAGGTCGAGGAGACCCAGTACTTC.

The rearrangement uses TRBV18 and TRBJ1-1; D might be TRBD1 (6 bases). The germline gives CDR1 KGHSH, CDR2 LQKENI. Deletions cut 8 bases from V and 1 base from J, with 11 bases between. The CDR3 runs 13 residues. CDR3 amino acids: CASQGQSNTEAFF. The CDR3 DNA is TGTGCCAGCCAAGGACAGTCGAACACTGAAGCTTTCTTT.

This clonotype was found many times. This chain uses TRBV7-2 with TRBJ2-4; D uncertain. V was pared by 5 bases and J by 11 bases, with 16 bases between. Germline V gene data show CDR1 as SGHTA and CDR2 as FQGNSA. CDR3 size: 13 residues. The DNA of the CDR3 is TGTGCCAGCAGCCCGAATCTACCAAAGGTTCAGTACTTC. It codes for CASSPNLPKVQYF.

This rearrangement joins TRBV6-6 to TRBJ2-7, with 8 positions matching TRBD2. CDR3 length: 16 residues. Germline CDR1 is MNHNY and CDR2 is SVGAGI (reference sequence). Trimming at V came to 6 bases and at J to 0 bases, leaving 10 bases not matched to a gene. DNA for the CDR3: TGTGCCAGCAGACCCCGGGGGGGACCCCCCTCCTACGAGCAGTACGTC. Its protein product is CASRPRGGPPSYEQYV.

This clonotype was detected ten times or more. CDR3 DNA sequence: TGTGCCAGCAGCTTCGGCGGGGGGGCCGTGACCCAGTACTTC. Translation gives CASSFGGGAVTQYF. The chain is built from TRBV7-2 and TRBJ2-5, with 9 bases aligning to TRBD2. V was clipped by 3 bases and J by 7 bases; unmatched bases: 6. Germline-derived CDR1 and CDR2 are SGHTA and FQGNSA. This CDR3 contains 14 residues.

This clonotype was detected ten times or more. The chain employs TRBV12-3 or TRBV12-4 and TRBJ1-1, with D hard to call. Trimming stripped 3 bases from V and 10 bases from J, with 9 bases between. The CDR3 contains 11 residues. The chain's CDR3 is CASSLLQLAFF. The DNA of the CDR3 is TGTGCCAGCAGTTTGCTACAGCTAGCTTTCTTT.

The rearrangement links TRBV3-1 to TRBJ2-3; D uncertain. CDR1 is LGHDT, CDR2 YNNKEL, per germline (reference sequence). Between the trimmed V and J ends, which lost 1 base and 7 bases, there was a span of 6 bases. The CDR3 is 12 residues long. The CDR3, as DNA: TGTGCCAGCAGCCAAGGAGTGAATACGCAGTATTTT. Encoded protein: CASSQGVNTQYF.

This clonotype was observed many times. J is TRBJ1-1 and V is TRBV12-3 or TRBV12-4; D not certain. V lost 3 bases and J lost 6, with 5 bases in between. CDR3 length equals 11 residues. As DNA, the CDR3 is TGTGCCAGCAGTTTTGGGTCTGAAGCTTTCTTT. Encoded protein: CASSFGSEAFF.

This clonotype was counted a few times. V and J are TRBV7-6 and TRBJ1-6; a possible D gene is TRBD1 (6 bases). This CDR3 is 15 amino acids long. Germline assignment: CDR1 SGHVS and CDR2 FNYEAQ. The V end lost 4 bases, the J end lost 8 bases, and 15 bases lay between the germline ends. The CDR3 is CASSSGRGVDSPLHF. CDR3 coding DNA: TGTGCCAGCAGCTCAGGTAGGGGGGTTGATTCACCCCTCCACTTT.

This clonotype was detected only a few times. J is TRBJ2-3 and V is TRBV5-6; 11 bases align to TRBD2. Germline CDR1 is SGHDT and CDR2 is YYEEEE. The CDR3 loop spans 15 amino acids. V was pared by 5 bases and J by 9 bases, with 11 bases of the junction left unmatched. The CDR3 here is CASSPLAGGPWTQYF. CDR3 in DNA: TGTGCCAGCAGTCCCCTAGCGGGGGGCCCTTGGACGCAGTATTTT.

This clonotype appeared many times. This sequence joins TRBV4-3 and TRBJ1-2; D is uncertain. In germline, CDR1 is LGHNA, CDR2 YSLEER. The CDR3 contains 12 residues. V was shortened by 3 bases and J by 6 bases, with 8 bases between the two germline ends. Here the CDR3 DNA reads TGCGCCAGCAGCCAGTCGGGTGATGGCTACACCTTC. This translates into CASSQSGDGYTF.

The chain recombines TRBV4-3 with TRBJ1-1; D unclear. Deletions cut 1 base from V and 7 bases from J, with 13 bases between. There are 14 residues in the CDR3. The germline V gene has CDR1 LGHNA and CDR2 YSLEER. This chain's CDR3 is CASSQVHSGSEAFF. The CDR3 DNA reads TGCGCCAGCAGCCAAGTACACTCTGGGAGTGAAGCTTTCTTT.

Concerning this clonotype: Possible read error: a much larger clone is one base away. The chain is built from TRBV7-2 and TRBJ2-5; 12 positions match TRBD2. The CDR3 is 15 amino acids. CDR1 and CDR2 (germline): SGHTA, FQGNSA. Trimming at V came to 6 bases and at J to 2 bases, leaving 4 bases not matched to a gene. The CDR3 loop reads CASRQTSGGQETQYF. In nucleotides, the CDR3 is TGTGCCAGCAGACAGACTAGCGGGGGACAAGAGACCCAGTACTTC.

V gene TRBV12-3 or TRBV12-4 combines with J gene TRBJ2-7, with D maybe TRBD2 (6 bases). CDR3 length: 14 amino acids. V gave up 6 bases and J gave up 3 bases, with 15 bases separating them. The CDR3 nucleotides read TGTGCCAGCAGCTTTACCACGGGGGACTACGAGCAGTACTTC. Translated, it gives CASSFTTGDYEQYF.

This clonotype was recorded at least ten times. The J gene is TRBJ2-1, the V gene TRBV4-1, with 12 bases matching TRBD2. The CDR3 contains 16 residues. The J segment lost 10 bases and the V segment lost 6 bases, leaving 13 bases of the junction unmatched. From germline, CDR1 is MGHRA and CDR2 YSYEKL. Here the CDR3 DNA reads TGCGCCAGCAGGCCTCTGACTAGCGGGGGCATCAAGGAGCAGTTCTTC. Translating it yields CASRPLTSGGIKEQFF.

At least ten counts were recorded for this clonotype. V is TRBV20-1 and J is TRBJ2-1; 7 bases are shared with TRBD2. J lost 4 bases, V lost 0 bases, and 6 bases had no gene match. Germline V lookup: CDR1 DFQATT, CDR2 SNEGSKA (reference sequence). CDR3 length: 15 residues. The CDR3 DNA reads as TGCAGTGCTAGAGATTCTAGCGGAGCATACAATGAGCAGTTCTTC. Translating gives CSARDSSGAYNEQFF.